This T cell receptor beta chain was retrieved from a study of shared clonotypes between healthy human individuals (dated by TCRdb to 2019 to 2021). Background for the entire study: Three men and a couple of women, aged 18 to 49 years, made up the cohort. The study deeply sequenced blood TCR repertoires of 5 or 6 healthy adults to estimate repertoire size and the extent of clonotype sharing between individuals. To increase sequencing depth and limit assay-specific biases, TCR repertoire library preparation and sequencing were carried out by different laboratories using diverse techniques. Per donor, leukapheresis produced somewhere between about 0.94 and 9.5 billion PBMCs. For each donor, three plates each were used for CD4 naive and CD4 memory, two plates were used for CD8 naive, and one plate was used for CD8 memory. Broad study findings and their caveats: Pairwise subsampling led to the expectation that sequencing depth would affect the degree of clonotype sharing among donors. Estimated clonotype richness was generally larger for naive than for memory subsets. Rarefaction of sorted-subset datasets indicated incomplete sequencing despite the large sequencing depth. Because the study included only a small number of donors, the genetic and exposure-history diversity represented was limited. Compared with non-shared clonotypes, clonotypes shared by all four sorted-subset donors had higher generation probabilities. Sharing across four donors was observed for around 5% of naive CD4, over 3% of naive CD8, 2% to 2.5% of memory CD4, and about 0.4% of memory CD8 clonotypes. Sampling was restricted to blood, and TCR repertoires in tissue are likely to differ from TCR repertoires in blood.

CD8 naive samples consisted of CD45RO-negative cells that were positively selected for CCR7, yielding a CD45RA+CCR7+ population without TemRA cells. The donors were healthy, HIV-negative adults who had no recently reported acute infections or vaccinations. Every donor was a Caucasian adult living in Nashville, Tennessee, USA. Blood was collected by leukapheresis, and PBMCs were isolated by Ficoll-Histopaque density gradient centrifugation and then cryopreserved in liquid nitrogen vapor phase. Analytical flow cytometry was used to check the purity and quantity of every magnetically sorted T cell population. From each sorted fraction, genomic DNA was isolated and quantified by UV absorbance on a Nanodrop 2000c. Using the deep immunoSEQ assay, multiplex PCR amplified TCR CDR3 regions from genomic DNA. Extracted genomic DNA from each cell subset was distributed evenly across all wells of several immunoSEQ 96-well plates, and each plate was treated as a replicate. For sorted subsets, approximately 200 ng of genomic DNA, equivalent to around 30,000 T cell genomes, went into each replicate PCR. Purified libraries were measured with a Qubit 3.0 fluorometer, size-checked on a Bioanalyzer 2100, and measured again with the KAPA Library Quantification kit. Every immunoSEQ 96-well plate was sequenced on a dedicated single-read 150-cycle Illumina NextSeq 550 flow cell. As for the authors' bioinformatics: Because only junctional sequences without quality scores were contained in the immunoSEQ output, filtering matching that applied to full-length reads could not be performed. To assign V/J genes and CDR3, sequences were annotated against IMGT germline references using PyIR, a Python wrapper for IgBLAST v1.9. Any read was removed if the V/J assignment was weak (E-value above 1e-6), the CDR3 was missing, or the read contained stop codons, out-of-frame junctions, or ambiguous translated residues. V3J clonotypes were defined by identical inferred V gene, J gene, and CDR3 amino acid sequence. To compute the percentage overlap between repertoires, the number of shared unique clonotypes was divided by the size of the smaller repertoire. Three approaches were used to assess repertoire richness: RTK rarefaction, the Chao1 estimator, and Recon v2.1 estimates of unobserved clonotypes. OLGA was used to compute generation probabilities for all TCRbeta clonotypes that the gDNA method yielded from several donors. TCRdb limited this immuneACCESS table to in-frame rearrangements with V and J called. A share of clones is missing; checked studies link under half to unresolved V genes, and the rest is unexplained. V and J calls plus clone size are reproduced from that table; the DNA served to infer D and trimming. This sample is represented by about 2.2 million clones; 80% to 95% of them were singletons. The ten largest make up under 2% of the sample.

For this clone: The target of this receptor is not known. Base qualities are not recorded, but no much larger clone differs from it by a single base. Other DNA sequences in this sample translate to the same CDR3.

Specimen: naive CD8+ T cells from PBMCs. Taken with the paper, the label for cell subset or site translates to: CD45RA+CCR7+. The clonotype comes from a man aged 18 to 29 in good health. Some clones in this sample may be carry-over from other donors' samples.

The CDR3 region has the sequence CASSLGLAAYEQYF. In nucleotides, the sequence is TGTGCCAGCAGCTTAGGGTTGGCAGCCTACGAGCAGTACTTC. The chain was built from TRBV7-9 and TRBJ2-7, with an unclear D gene assignment. The CDR3 contains 14 residues, cysteine and phenylalanine counted. The only DNA kept is the CDR3, 42 bases in frame from the first base. V is pared back by 1 base and J by 2 bases, with 9 bases lying between the germline termini. The CDR1 and CDR2 encoded by the germline V gene (reference sequence) are SEHNR and FQNEAQ.